This TCR beta chain was sequenced in a study of spatial heterogeneity in lung cancer. Across the whole study: A unique TCR and UMI combination showed up more than ten times in raw reads, on average.

This clonotype was recorded at least ten times. TCRdb reprocessed the 5' RACE reads via MiXCR and lists one record per CDR3 protein. The data contain about 22,000 distinct CDR3 sequences, about 4.6% of them seen just once; the ten biggest clones take up about 7%. Time point: sample taken at primary tumor resection. The clonotype was recovered from a male donor with early-stage non-small cell lung cancer. This specimen consisted of PBMCs, obtained at surgery.

This CDR3 reads CASSEIVGPNTEAFF. The CDR3 DNA is TGTGCCAGCAGTGAGATCGTTGGCCCAAACACTGAAGCTTTCTTT. The rearrangement joins TRBV6-1 to TRBJ1-1; no firm D call. The V and J ends lost 3 bases and 2 bases respectively, with 13 bases between them. The germline V gene has CDR1 MNHNS and CDR2 SASEGT. This CDR3 has 15 residues.